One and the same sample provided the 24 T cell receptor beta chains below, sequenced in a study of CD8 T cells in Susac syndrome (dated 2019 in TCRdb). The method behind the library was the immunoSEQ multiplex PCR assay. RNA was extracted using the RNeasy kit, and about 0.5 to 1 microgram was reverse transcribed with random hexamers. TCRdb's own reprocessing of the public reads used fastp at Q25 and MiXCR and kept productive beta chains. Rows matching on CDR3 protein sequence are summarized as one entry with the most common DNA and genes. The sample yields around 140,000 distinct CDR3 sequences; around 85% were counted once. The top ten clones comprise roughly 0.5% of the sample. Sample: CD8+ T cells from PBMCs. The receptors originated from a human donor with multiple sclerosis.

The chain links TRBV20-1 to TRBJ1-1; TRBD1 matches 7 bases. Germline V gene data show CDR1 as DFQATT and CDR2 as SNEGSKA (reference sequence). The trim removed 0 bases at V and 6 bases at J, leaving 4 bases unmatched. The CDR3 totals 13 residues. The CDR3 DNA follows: TGCAGTGCTAGAGATCTCAGGGGGGCTGAAGCTTTCTTT. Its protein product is CSARDLRGAEAFF.

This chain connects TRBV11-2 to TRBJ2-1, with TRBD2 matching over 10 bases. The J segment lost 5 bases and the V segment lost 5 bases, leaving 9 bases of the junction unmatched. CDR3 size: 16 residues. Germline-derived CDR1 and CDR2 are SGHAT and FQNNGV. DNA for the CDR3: TGTGCCAGCAGCCTTGGACTAGCGGAGACCAACAATGAGCAGTTCTTC. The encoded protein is CASSLGLAETNNEQFF.

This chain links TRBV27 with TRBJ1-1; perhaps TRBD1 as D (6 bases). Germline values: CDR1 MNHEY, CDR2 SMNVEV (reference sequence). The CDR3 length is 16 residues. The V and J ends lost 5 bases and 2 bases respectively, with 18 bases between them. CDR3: CASSPSQGEKNTEAFF. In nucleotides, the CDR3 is TGTGCCAGCAGTCCTTCACAGGGAGAGAAAAACACTGAAGCTTTCTTT.

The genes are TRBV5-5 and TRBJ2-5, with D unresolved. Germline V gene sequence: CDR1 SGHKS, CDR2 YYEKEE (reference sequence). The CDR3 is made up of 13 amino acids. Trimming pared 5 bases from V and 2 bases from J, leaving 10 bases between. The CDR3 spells CASSSRFQETQYF. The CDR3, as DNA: TGTGCCAGCAGTTCCAGGTTTCAAGAGACCCAGTACTTC.

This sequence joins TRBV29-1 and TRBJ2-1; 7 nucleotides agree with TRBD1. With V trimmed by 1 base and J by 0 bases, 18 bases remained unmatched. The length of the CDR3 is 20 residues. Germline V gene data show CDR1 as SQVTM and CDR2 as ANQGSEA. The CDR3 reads CSVEARRDSRSKSSYNEQFF. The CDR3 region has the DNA TGCAGCGTTGAAGCCCGTCGGGACAGCAGATCCAAAAGCTCCTACAATGAGCAGTTCTTC.

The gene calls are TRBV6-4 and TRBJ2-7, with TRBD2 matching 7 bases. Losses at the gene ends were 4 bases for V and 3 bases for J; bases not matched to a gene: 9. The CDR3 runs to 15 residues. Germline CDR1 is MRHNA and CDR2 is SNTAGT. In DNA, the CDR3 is TGTGCCAGCAGTGTCCGAGCGGGGAGCGGCTACGAGCAGTACTTC. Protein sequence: CASSVRAGSGYEQYF.

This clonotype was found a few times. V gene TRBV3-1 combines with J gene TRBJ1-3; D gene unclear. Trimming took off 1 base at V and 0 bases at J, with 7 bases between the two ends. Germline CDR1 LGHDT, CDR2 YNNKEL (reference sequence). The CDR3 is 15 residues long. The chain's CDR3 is CASSQGSDSGNTIYF. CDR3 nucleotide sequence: TGTGCCAGCAGCCAAGGTTCCGACTCTGGAAACACCATATATTTT.

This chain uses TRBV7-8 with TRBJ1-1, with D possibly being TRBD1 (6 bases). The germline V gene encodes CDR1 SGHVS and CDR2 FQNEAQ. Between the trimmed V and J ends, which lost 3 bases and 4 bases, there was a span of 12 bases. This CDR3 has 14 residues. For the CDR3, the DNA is TGTGCCAGCAGCTTCTATACAGGGAGCACTGAAGCTTTCTTT. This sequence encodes CASSFYTGSTEAFF. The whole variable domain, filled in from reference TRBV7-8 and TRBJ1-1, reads GAGVSQSPRYKVAKRGQDVALRCDPISGHVSLFWYQQALGQGPEFLTYFQNEAQLDKSGLPSDRFFAERPEGSVSTLKIQRTQQEDSAVYLCASSFYTGSTEAFFGQGTRLTVV.

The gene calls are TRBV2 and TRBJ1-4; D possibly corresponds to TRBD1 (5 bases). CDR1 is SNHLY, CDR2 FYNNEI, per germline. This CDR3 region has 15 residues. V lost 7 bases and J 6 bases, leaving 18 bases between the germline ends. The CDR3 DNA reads TGTGCCAGCAAGCTTTTTGGGACTGGGGATGAAAAACTGTTTTTT. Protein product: CASKLFGTGDEKLFF. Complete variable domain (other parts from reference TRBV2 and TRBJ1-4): EPEVTQTPSHQVTQMGQEVILRCVPISNHLYFYWYRQILGQKVEFLVSFYNNEISEKSEIFDDQFSVERPDGSNFTLKIRSTKLEDSAMYFCASKLFGTGDEKLFFGSGTQLSVL.

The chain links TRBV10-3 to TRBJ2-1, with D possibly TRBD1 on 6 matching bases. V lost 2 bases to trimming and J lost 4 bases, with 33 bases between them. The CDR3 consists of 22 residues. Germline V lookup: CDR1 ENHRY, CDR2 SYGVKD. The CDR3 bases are TGTGCCATCAGTGAGCCTGGAGACCCGGGACATTCTAAGAGGGGGTTTTACAATGAGCAGTTCTTC. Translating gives CAISEPGDPGHSKRGFYNEQFF.

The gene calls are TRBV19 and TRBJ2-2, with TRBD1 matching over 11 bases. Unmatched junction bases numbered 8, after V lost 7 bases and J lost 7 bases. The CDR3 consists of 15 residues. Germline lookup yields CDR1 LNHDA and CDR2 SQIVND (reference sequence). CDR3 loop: CASTPGTGGFGELFF. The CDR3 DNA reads TGTGCCAGTACTCCGGGGACAGGGGGTTTCGGGGAGCTGTTTTTT.

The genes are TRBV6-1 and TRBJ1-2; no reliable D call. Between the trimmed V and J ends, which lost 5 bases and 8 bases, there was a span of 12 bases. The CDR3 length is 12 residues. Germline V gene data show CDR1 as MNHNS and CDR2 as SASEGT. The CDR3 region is CASSQDGRGYTF. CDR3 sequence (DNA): TGTGCCAGCAGTCAAGACGGCCGGGGCTACACCTTC.

CDR3 protein: CASSQDRTSTYNEQFF. The CDR3 nucleotides read TGCGCCAGCAGCCAAGATAGGACTAGCACCTACAATGAGCAGTTCTTC. The chain uses TRBV4-1 and TRBJ2-1; TRBD2 aligns across 8 bases. V trimming: 0 bases; J trimming: 2 bases; junction bases outside the gene matches: 3. The CDR3 extends over 16 amino acids. CDR1 and CDR2 from the germline V gene are MGHRA and YSYEKL.

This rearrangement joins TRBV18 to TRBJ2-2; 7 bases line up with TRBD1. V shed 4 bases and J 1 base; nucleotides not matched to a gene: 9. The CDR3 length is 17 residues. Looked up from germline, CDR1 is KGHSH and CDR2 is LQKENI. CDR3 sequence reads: CASSQPATGKNTGELFF. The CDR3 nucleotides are TGTGCCAGCTCACAACCAGCGACAGGGAAGAACACCGGGGAGCTGTTTTTT.

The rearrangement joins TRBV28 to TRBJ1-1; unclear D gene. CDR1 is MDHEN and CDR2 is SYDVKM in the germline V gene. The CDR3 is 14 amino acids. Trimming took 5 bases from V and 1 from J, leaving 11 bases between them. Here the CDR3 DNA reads TGTGCCAGCAGTGACGTGTGGGGGAACACTGAAGCTTTCTTT. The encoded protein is CASSDVWGNTEAFF.

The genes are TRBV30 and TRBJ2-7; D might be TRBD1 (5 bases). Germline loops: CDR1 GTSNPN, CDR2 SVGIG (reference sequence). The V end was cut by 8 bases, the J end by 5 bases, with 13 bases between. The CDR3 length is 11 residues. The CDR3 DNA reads TGTGCCGGTATGTGGGGCGACGAGCAGTACTTC. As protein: CAGMWGDEQYF.

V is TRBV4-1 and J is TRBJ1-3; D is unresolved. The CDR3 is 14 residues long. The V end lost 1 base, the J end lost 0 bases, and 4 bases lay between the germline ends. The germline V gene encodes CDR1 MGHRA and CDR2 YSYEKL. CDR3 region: CASSQGVSGNTIYF. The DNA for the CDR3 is TGCGCCAGCAGCCAAGGAGTCTCTGGAAACACCATATATTTT.

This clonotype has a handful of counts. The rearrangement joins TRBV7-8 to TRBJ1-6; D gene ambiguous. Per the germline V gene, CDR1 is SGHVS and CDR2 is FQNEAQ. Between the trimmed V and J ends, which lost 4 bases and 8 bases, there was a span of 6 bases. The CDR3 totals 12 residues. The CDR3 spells CASSSDYSPLHF. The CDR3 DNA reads TGTGCCAGCAGCTCCGACTATTCACCCCTCCACTTT. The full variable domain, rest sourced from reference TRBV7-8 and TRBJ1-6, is GAGVSQSPRYKVAKRGQDVALRCDPISGHVSLFWYQQALGQGPEFLTYFQNEAQLDKSGLPSDRFFAERPEGSVSTLKIQRTQQEDSAVYLCASSSDYSPLHFGNGTRLTVT.

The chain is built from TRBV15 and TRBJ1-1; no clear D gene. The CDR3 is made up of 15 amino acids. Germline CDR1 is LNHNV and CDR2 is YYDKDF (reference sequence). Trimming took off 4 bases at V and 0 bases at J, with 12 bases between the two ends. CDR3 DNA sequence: TGTGCCACCAGCACCGGCGGCGACTTGAACACTGAAGCTTTCTTT. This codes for CATSTGGDLNTEAFF.

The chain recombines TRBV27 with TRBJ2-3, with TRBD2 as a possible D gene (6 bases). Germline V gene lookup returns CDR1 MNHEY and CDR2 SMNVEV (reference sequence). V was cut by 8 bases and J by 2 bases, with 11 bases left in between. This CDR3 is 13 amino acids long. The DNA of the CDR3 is TGTGCCAGCGCCCGGGAGTTCACAGATACGCAGTATTTT. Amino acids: CASAREFTDTQYF.

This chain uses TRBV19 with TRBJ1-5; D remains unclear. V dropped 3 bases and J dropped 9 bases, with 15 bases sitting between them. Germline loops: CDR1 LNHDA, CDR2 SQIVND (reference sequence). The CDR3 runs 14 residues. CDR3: CASSIEFTLGPQHF. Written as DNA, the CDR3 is TGTGCCAGTAGTATTGAATTTACATTAGGGCCCCAGCATTTT.

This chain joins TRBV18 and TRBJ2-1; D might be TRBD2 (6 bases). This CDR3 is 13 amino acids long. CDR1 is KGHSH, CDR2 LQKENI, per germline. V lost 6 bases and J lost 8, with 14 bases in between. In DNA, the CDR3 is TGTGCCAGCTCCCCGAGGTCGGGGGATGAGCAGTTCTTC. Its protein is CASSPRSGDEQFF. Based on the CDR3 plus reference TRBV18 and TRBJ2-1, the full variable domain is NAGVMQNPRHLVRRRGQEARLRCSPMKGHSHVYWYRQLPEEGLKFMVYLQKENIIDESGMPKERFSAEFPKEGPSILRIQQVVRGDSAAYFCASSPRSGDEQFFGPGTRLTVL.

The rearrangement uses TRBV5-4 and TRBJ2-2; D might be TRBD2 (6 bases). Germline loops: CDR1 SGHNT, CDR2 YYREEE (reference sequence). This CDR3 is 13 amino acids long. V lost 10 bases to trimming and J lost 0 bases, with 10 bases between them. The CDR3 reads CAGRPSNTGELFF. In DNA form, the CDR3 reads TGTGCCGGGAGGCCTTCGAACACCGGGGAGCTGTTTTTT.

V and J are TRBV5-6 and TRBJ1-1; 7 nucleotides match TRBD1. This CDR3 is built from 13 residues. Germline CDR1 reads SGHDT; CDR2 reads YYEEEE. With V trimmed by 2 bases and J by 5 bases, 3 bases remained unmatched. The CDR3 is CASSFEGATEAFF. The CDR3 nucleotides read TGTGCCAGCAGCTTTGAGGGGGCAACTGAAGCTTTCTTT.